Listed here are 32 T cell receptor beta chains from one sample, sequenced in a study of T-cell memory formation after mild COVID-19. A single record per CDR3 protein comes from TCRdb applying MiXCR to the 5' RACE reads. This table holds roughly 110,000 distinct CDR3 sequences, over 10% found once. Sequenced material: PBMCs or a T cell subset sorted from them (not recorded which). The receptors were gathered from an adult woman who had mild COVID-19 (a few samples of this study predate the infection). Cell type and time point are not known.

The chain combines TRBV6-1 with TRBJ2-2; D is unclear. The V gene lost 1 base and the J gene lost 3 bases, with 6 bases spanning the gap. The germline V gene has CDR1 MNHNS and CDR2 SASEGT. CDR3 length: 14 residues. The CDR3 coding sequence is TGTGCCAGCAGTGAAGTTAGGTACACCGGGGAGCTGTTTTTT. Its protein is CASSEVRYTGELFF.

This clonotype was detected a few times. The chain carries TRBV5-1 and TRBJ2-7; D tentatively reads TRBD1 or TRBD2 (5 bases each). The V gene's germline CDR1 is SGHRS and CDR2 YFSETQ. The CDR3 runs 15 residues. V lost 0 bases and J lost 1, with 11 bases in between. The CDR3 nucleotides read TGCGCCAGCAGCTTGGCCCGGGGCTTATCCTACGAGCAGTACTTC. Translated, it gives CASSLARGLSYEQYF.

The chain joins TRBV7-9 to TRBJ2-3; D gene ambiguous. CDR1 and CDR2 (germline): SEHNR, FQNEAQ (reference sequence). Trimming stripped 3 bases from V and 4 bases from J, with 11 bases between. The CDR3 is 14 residues long. CDR3 bases: TGTGCCAGCAGCTTCCCAGGTATTCCAGATACGCAGTATTTT. It encodes CASSFPGIPDTQYF.

The chain couples TRBV24-1 to TRBJ2-1, with D perhaps TRBD1 (5 bases). The CDR3 consists of 11 residues. The germline V gene encodes CDR1 KGHDR and CDR2 SFDVKD. With 5 bases removed from V and 8 bases from J, the gap between germline ends came to 6 bases. This chain's CDR3 is CATSVGDEQFF. CDR3 in DNA: TGTGCCACCAGTGTAGGGGATGAGCAGTTCTTC.

This clonotype was picked up a small number of times. The chain combines TRBV5-1 with TRBJ2-7; tentatively, D is TRBD1 or TRBD2 (6 bases each). Germline V CDR1 and CDR2: SGHRS, YFSETQ. V gave up 1 base and J gave up 2 bases, with 13 bases separating them. The CDR3 sequence is 15 residues long. The CDR3 nucleotides read TGCGCCAGCAGCTTGAAGGGGGGCCCCACCTACGAGCAGTACTTC. Its protein product is CASSLKGGPTYEQYF. Drawing the rest from reference TRBV5-1 and TRBJ2-7, the complete variable domain is KAGVTQTPRYLIKTRGQQVTLSCSPISGHRSVSWYQQTPGQGLQFLFEYFSETQRNKGNFPGRFSGRQFSNSRSEMNVSTLELGDSALYLCASSLKGGPTYEQYFGPGTRLTVT.

This clonotype was detected a few times. V usage is TRBV11-2 and J usage is TRBJ2-1; no definite D call. This CDR3 spans 15 amino acids. From germline, CDR1 is SGHAT and CDR2 FQNNGV. The V end lost 7 bases, the J end lost 12 bases, and 25 bases lay between the germline ends. This chain's CDR3 is CASTSPRGPRLRQFF. In DNA form, the CDR3 reads TGTGCCAGCACCAGCCCTAGAGGTCCCCGGCTACGGCAGTTCTTC.

At least ten counts were recorded for this clonotype. This chain uses TRBV15 with TRBJ1-2; TRBD1 might be the D (6 bases). Germline CDR1 reads LNHNV; CDR2 reads YYDKDF (reference sequence). CDR3 size: 15 residues. V lost 6 bases, J lost 7 bases, and 21 bases lay in between. The CDR3 DNA is TGTGCCACCAGTGCCTATCGGGGGGGCGCATCTGGCTACACCTTC. Residues: CATSAYRGGASGYTF.

This clonotype was counted at least ten times. This chain links TRBV27 with TRBJ2-4; D is ambiguous. The CDR3 loop spans 14 amino acids. V gave up 6 bases and J gave up 0 bases, with 9 bases separating them. Germline CDR1 reads MNHEY; CDR2 reads SMNVEV (reference sequence). The DNA for the CDR3 is TGTGCCAGCAGCCTGACGATAGCCAAAAACATTCAGTACTTC. Encoded protein: CASSLTIAKNIQYF.

In nucleotides, the CDR3 is TGCAGTGCTAGAGACGGGGACACCGGGGAGCTGTTTTTT. It translates to CSARDGDTGELFF. This chain links TRBV20-1 with TRBJ2-2; D is perhaps TRBD2 (5 bases). There are 13 residues in the CDR3. V lost 0 bases and J 3 bases, leaving 5 bases between the germline ends. Germline V lookup: CDR1 DFQATT, CDR2 SNEGSKA (reference sequence).

The rearrangement links TRBV5-8 to TRBJ2-1; 13 nucleotides line up with TRBD2. The J segment lost 4 bases and the V segment lost 3 bases, leaving 4 bases of the junction unmatched. CDR1 and CDR2 from the germline V gene are SGHTS and YDEGEE. CDR3 size: 16 residues. The CDR3 protein is CASSYGTSGAYNEQFF. The CDR3, as DNA: TGTGCCAGCAGCTATGGGACTAGCGGGGCGTACAATGAGCAGTTCTTC. The whole variable domain, filled in from reference TRBV5-8 and TRBJ2-1, reads EAGVTQSPTHLIKTRGQQATLRCSPISGHTSVYWYQQALGLGLQFLLWYDEGEERNRGNFPPRFSGRQFPNYSSELNVNALELEDSALYLCASSYGTSGAYNEQFFGPGTRLTVL.

This clonotype was observed a handful of times. The rearrangement uses TRBV12-3 or TRBV12-4 and TRBJ2-1; 12 bases are shared with TRBD2. V was clipped by 6 bases and J by 6 bases; unmatched bases: 3. The CDR3 runs to 14 residues. CDR3: CASRLAGGINEQFF. As DNA, the CDR3 is TGTGCCAGCAGGCTAGCGGGAGGGATCAATGAGCAGTTCTTC.

V and J are TRBV9 and TRBJ2-1, with D possibly TRBD2 on 6 matching bases. CDR1 and CDR2 from the germline V gene are SGDLS and YYNGEE. Trimming took 0 bases from V and 6 from J, leaving 16 bases between them. The CDR3 contains 16 residues. The CDR3 here is CASSVVTGVSVNEQFF. CDR3 nucleotides: TGTGCCAGCAGCGTAGTCACGGGGGTGTCTGTCAATGAGCAGTTCTTC.

V gene TRBV7-2 combines with J gene TRBJ2-7; D call uncertain. Germline V gene lookup returns CDR1 SGHTA and CDR2 FQGNSA. The V gene lost 1 base and the J gene lost 2 bases, with 9 bases spanning the gap. This CDR3 contains 14 residues. CDR3: CASSLGGPTYEQYF. The CDR3 DNA reads TGTGCCAGCAGCTTAGGTGGACCCACCTACGAGCAGTACTTC.

The chain employs TRBV20-1 and TRBJ1-1; D remains ambiguous. This CDR3 is 13 amino acids long. Germline V gives CDR1 DFQATT, CDR2 SNEGSKA (reference sequence). The V and J ends lost 6 bases and 0 bases respectively, with 11 bases between them. The CDR3 protein is CSARRGLNTEAFF. The DNA of the CDR3 is TGCAGTGCCCGCCGGGGTTTGAACACTGAAGCTTTCTTT.

V gene TRBV9 combines with J gene TRBJ2-7, with a tentative D call TRBD2 (5 bases). Trimming left V 0 bases short and J 2 bases short, with 12 bases between. The CDR3 totals 15 residues. From germline, CDR1 is SGDLS and CDR2 YYNGEE. In DNA, the CDR3 is TGTGCCAGCAGCGTAGGGTGGGAGAGCGCCTACGAGCAGTACTTC. Translated: CASSVGWESAYEQYF.

This clonotype has only one observation. The J gene is TRBJ2-5, the V gene TRBV7-8; no firm D call. In germline, CDR1 is SGHVS, CDR2 FQNEAQ. The ends were cut back, 4 bases at V and 0 bases at J, with 9 bases in the middle. The CDR3 totals 14 residues. CDR3 DNA sequence: TGTGCCAGCAGCTCTGGCGCGTACCAAGAGACCCAGTACTTC. Its protein product is CASSSGAYQETQYF. Full variable domain (outside the CDR3, taken from reference TRBV7-8 and TRBJ2-5): GAGVSQSPRYKVAKRGQDVALRCDPISGHVSLFWYQQALGQGPEFLTYFQNEAQLDKSGLPSDRFFAERPEGSVSTLKIQRTQQEDSAVYLCASSSGAYQETQYFGPGTRLLVL.

The rearrangement joins TRBV11-2 to TRBJ2-1, with 7 bases fitting TRBD2. J gave up 5 bases and V 2 bases, and 12 bases lay outside the gene matches. The CDR3 has 17 residues. The germline V gene has CDR1 SGHAT and CDR2 FQNNGV. The chain's CDR3 is CASSLLPSGNWNNEQFF. CDR3 DNA: TGTGCCAGCAGCTTATTACCCAGCGGGAATTGGAACAATGAGCAGTTCTTC. The complete variable domain, with remaining parts taken from reference TRBV11-2 and TRBJ2-1, reads EAGVAQSPRYKIIEKRQSVAFWCNPISGHATLYWYQQILGQGPKLLIQFQNNGVVDDSQLPKDRFSAERLKGVDSTLKIQPAKLEDSAVYLCASSLLPSGNWNNEQFFGPGTRLTVL.

This clonotype was detected ten times or more. For the CDR3, the DNA is TGTGCCAGCAGCTCCTACGGGGGACTAGCCTTCCAAGAGACCCAGTACTTC. Translated: CASSSYGGLAFQETQYF. The chain uses TRBV7-6 and TRBJ2-5, with 9 bases identical to TRBD2. This CDR3 has 17 residues. Germline-derived CDR1 and CDR2 are SGHVS and FNYEAQ. The trim removed 4 bases at V and 1 base at J, leaving 10 bases unmatched.

As regards this clonotype: At one end, the junction sequence differs from germline, possibly due to a read error. This rearrangement joins TRBV9 to TRBJ2-1; a weak D match, TRBD2 (6 bases). Germline CDR1 is SGDLS and CDR2 is YYNGEE. The CDR3 length is 16 residues. CDR3 sequence (DNA): TGTGCCAGCAGCGGAGGAGAAAGGGAGGAGCCTAATGCGCAGTTCTTC. Amino acid sequence: CASSGGEREEPNAQFF.

The gene calls are TRBV7-2 and TRBJ2-1; 8 nucleotides align to TRBD2. The junction had 10 bases not matched to a gene; V was cut back by 3 bases and J by 3 bases. Germline CDR1 and CDR2: SGHTA and FQGNSA. The CDR3 loop spans 17 amino acids. The CDR3 DNA reads TGTGCCAGCAGCTTCGGGGGGGCAACCTATGACTACAATGAGCAGTTCTTC. Encoded protein: CASSFGGATYDYNEQFF.

This clonotype was recorded a few times. The rearrangement uses TRBV4-1 and TRBJ2-7, with 7 positions matching TRBD1. The CDR3 is 13 amino acids. J lost 1 base, V lost 4 bases, and 1 base had no gene match. CDR1 MGHRA and CDR2 YSYEKL come from the germline V gene. The CDR3 sequence: CASSPGQSYEQYF. DNA of the CDR3: TGCGCCAGCAGCCCGGGACAGTCCTACGAGCAGTACTTC.

This clonotype was detected ten times or more. The chain combines TRBV7-9 with TRBJ2-7; D ambiguous. Trimming shortened V by 3 bases and J by 7 bases, and 7 bases separated the two germline ends. The CDR3 totals 11 residues. Germline V lookup: CDR1 SEHNR, CDR2 FQNEAQ (reference sequence). As DNA, the CDR3 is TGTGCCAGCAGCTTCGGGTTGGAGCAGTACTTC. It translates to CASSFGLEQYF.

V gene TRBV9 combines with J gene TRBJ2-7; 7 bases map to TRBD1. The CDR3 is 15 residues long. The germline gives CDR1 SGDLS, CDR2 YYNGEE. Trimming cost V 4 bases and J 1 base; bases outside gene matches: 8. CDR3 in DNA: TGTGCCAGCAGCATTGGGACAGCTCCTTCCTACGAGCAGTACTTC. Translating it yields CASSIGTAPSYEQYF.

The sample holds many counts of this clonotype. The V gene is TRBV7-8, the J gene TRBJ2-5; no clear D. Per the germline V gene, CDR1 is SGHVS and CDR2 is FQNEAQ. CDR3 size: 12 residues. V was cut by 2 bases and J by 5 bases, with 6 bases left in between. The DNA for the CDR3 is TGTGCCAGCAGCTTACCTGGGGAGACCCAGTACTTC. This translates into CASSLPGETQYF.

A few counts support this clonotype. The chain employs TRBV21-1 and TRBJ2-7; TRBD1 is the table's D call and was not checked against the DNA. TRBV21-1 is deemed a pseudogene. The length of the CDR3 is 17 residues. DNA for the CDR3: TGTGCCAGCAGCCCCCCGGGACAGGGACTATTCTCCTACGAGCAGTACTTC. Its protein product is CASSPPGQGLFSYEQYF.

A few counts support this clonotype. The chain links TRBV30 to TRBJ1-4; D remains unclear. Trimming removed 6 bases from V and 8 bases from J, with 13 bases in between. Germline V CDR1 and CDR2: GTSNPN, SVGIG (reference sequence). This CDR3 comprises 12 residues. CDR3 region: CACDGNHEKLFF. CDR3 coding DNA: TGTGCCTGCGACGGGAATCACGAAAAACTGTTTTTT.

This clonotype was observed at least ten times. V usage is TRBV6-5 and J usage is TRBJ2-5; D tentatively fits TRBD1 or TRBD2 (5 bases each). Germline CDR1 is MNHEY and CDR2 is SVGAGI. CDR3 length: 17 amino acids. The V and J ends lost 6 bases and 2 bases respectively, with 22 bases between them. Here the CDR3 reads CASSYGGGPIGQETQYF. CDR3 DNA: TGTGCCAGCAGCTACGGTGGGGGACCGATAGGGCAAGAGACCCAGTACTTC.

This clonotype occurred a few times. The chain recombines TRBV20-1 with TRBJ2-1; 7 positions agree with TRBD1. V lost 0 bases, J lost 6 bases, and 5 bases stayed unmatched. Germline V gene data show CDR1 as DFQATT and CDR2 as SNEGSKA (reference sequence). The CDR3 is 14 residues long. The CDR3 here is CSARDPTGSNEQFF. The CDR3 DNA is TGCAGTGCTAGAGATCCGACAGGGAGCAATGAGCAGTTCTTC.

There are a few counts of this clonotype. The CDR3, as DNA: TGTGCCAGTACCGACAGTACCTACGAGCAGTACTTC. Translation: CASTDSTYEQYF. The chain joins TRBV6-2 or TRBV6-3 to TRBJ2-7, with D maybe TRBD1 (5 bases). The CDR3 extends over 12 amino acids. Germline V gene sequence: CDR1 MNHEY, CDR2 SVGEGT. V was trimmed by 9 bases and J by 2 bases, leaving 11 bases between them.

This clonotype was found many times. This chain joins TRBV5-6 and TRBJ2-1; unclear D gene. The V gene's germline CDR1 is SGHDT and CDR2 YYEEEE. CDR3 length: 15 residues. Trimming cost V 0 bases and J 2 bases, with 9 bases left between them. The CDR3 loop reads CASSLEAGPYNEQFF. The CDR3 bases are TGTGCCAGCAGCTTGGAGGCAGGCCCCTACAATGAGCAGTTCTTC.

This clonotype was picked up a small number of times. V gene TRBV5-6 combines with J gene TRBJ2-1; TRBD1 aligns across 8 bases. Losses at the gene ends were 4 bases for V and 4 bases for J; bases not matched to a gene: 7. The CDR3 is 15 residues long. Germline V lookup: CDR1 SGHDT, CDR2 YYEEEE. CDR3 loop: CASSPQGAGYNEQFF. The CDR3 DNA sequence: TGTGCCAGCAGCCCCCAGGGGGCAGGGTACAATGAGCAGTTCTTC.

This clonotype was counted ten times or more. CDR3 region: CASSLIGGGTEAFF. The CDR3 DNA reads as TGTGCCAGCAGCTTAATTGGGGGAGGCACTGAAGCTTTCTTT. The chain recombines TRBV7-3 with TRBJ1-1, with D perhaps TRBD1 (5 bases). The CDR3 runs 14 residues. Germline V gives CDR1 SGHTA, CDR2 FQGTGA. V gave up 1 base and J gave up 4 bases, with 10 bases separating them.